This T cell receptor (beta chain) was captured by sequencing in a study of T cells after posttransplantation cyclophosphamide. The germline gives CDR1 LNHDA, CDR2 SQIVND (reference sequence). This CDR3 comprises 13 residues. V was pared by 8 bases and J by 4 bases, with 14 bases between. Busulfan-fludarabine conditioning, marrow transplant, and cyclophosphamide on days +3 and +4 were administered. The repertoire was sequenced with immunoSEQ multiplex PCR; TCRdb's copy has only in-frame clones and lacks some. The sample has roughly 12,000 clones, about 93% seen once. The chain uses TRBV19 and TRBJ1-2, with D possibly TRBD1 on 5 matching bases. This receptor was obtained from a female patient aged 30 to 45 who received an allogeneic stem cell transplant from an unrelated donor, was CMV-positive, and had no GVHD. Part of the T cells may come from the graft donor. Sequenced here: PBMCs, sampled after allogeneic stem cell transplant with posttransplant cyclophosphamide. The CDR3 sequence: CASYLAGAYGYTF. Written as DNA, the CDR3 is TGTGCCAGTTATTTGGCTGGGGCCTATGGCTACACCTTC. Filled out from reference TRBV19 and TRBJ1-2, the complete variable domain reads DGGITQSPKYLFRKEGQNVTLSCEQNLNHDAMYWYRQDPGQGLRLIYYSQIVNDFQKGDIAEGYSVSREKKESFPLTVTSAQKNPTAFYLCASYLAGAYGYTFGSGTRLTVV.